Listed below are T cell receptor beta chains from one sample, sequenced in a study of blood T cell repertoires in COVID-19. The method was immunoSEQ multiplex PCR; TCRdb's version includes in-frame clones alone and lacks a portion of them. This repertoire shows about 180,000 clones, roughly four fifths found once; its top ten account for under 10%. Sequenced sample: peripheral blood. Every receptor here comes from a woman in her 70s with COVID-19, enrolled during active disease. The CDR3 runs from the conserved cysteine through the conserved F or W.

CDR3 protein: CASSLAFGQLTEAFF; V gene: TRBV7-8; J gene: TRBJ1-1
CDR3 protein: CASSSQGVGEKLFF; V gene: TRBV5-4; J gene: TRBJ1-4
CDR3 protein: CASSVDISGGVDEQFF; V gene: TRBV9; J gene: TRBJ2-1
CDR3 protein: CASSMDSQGQPQHF; V gene: TRBV5-1; J gene: TRBJ1-5
CDR3 protein: CAISESRGRAEKLFF; V gene: TRBV10-3; J gene: TRBJ1-4
CDR3 protein: CASSLRFLTSGMDTQYF; V gene: TRBV27; J gene: TRBJ2-3
CDR3 protein: CASTPGADGELFF; V gene: TRBV19; J gene: TRBJ2-2
CDR3 protein: CASSPKDRGTDTQYF; V gene: TRBV27; J gene: TRBJ2-3
CDR3 protein: CSARTGYEQYF; V gene: TRBV20-1; J gene: TRBJ2-7
CDR3 protein: CASSLGDSGVKTQYF; V gene: TRBV5-1; J gene: TRBJ2-5
CDR3 protein: CASSYRERSEQYF; V gene: TRBV11-3; J gene: TRBJ2-7
CDR3 protein: CATLGLDNEQFF; V gene: TRBV10-1; J gene: TRBJ2-1
CDR3 protein: CASSSVLSYNEQFF; V gene: TRBV7-9; J gene: TRBJ2-1
CDR3 protein: CASSESTGVTEAFF; V gene: TRBV10-2; J gene: TRBJ1-1
CDR3 protein: CASSLSSGADTQYF; V gene: TRBV5-1; J gene: TRBJ2-3
CDR3 protein: CAWSFGGLAGSYEQYF; V gene: TRBV30; J gene: TRBJ2-7
CDR3 protein: CASSPSGSPGDTQYF; V gene: TRBV5-1; J gene: TRBJ2-3
CDR3 protein: CASSLGQGHSGNTIYF; V gene: TRBV28; J gene: TRBJ1-3
CDR3 protein: CASSPGLHPTDTQYF; V gene: TRBV5-6; J gene: TRBJ2-3
CDR3 protein: CASSFNFVNEQFF; V gene: TRBV7-2; J gene: TRBJ2-1
CDR3 protein: CAWGLGGSYNEQFF; V gene: TRBV30; J gene: TRBJ2-1
CDR3 protein: CASSVGGGSGEQYF; V gene: TRBV9; J gene: TRBJ2-7
CDR3 protein: CATSAAGLGAQGETQYF; V gene: TRBV24-1; J gene: TRBJ2-5
CDR3 protein: CASSFPRGTSGSYEQYF; V gene: TRBV7-2; J gene: TRBJ2-7
CDR3 protein: CASSSRRGTGGVDEQFF; V gene: TRBV7-2; J gene: TRBJ2-1
CDR3 protein: CASNLGGAGTEAFF; V gene: TRBV5-1; J gene: TRBJ1-1
CDR3 protein: CASSEPGQGRYEQYF; V gene: TRBV2; J gene: TRBJ2-7
CDR3 protein: CASSVSGGTDTQYF; V gene: TRBV9; J gene: TRBJ2-3
CDR3 protein: CASHGGDYGYTF; V gene: TRBV5-1; J gene: TRBJ1-2
CDR3 protein: CASSSSGSHNEQFF; V gene: TRBV5-1; J gene: TRBJ2-1
CDR3 protein: CSASTSKPVGSNYEQYF; V gene: TRBV20-1; J gene: TRBJ2-7
CDR3 protein: CSAALTTDPYEQYF; V gene: TRBV29-1; J gene: TRBJ2-7
CDR3 protein: CASSLMRESEQYF; V gene: TRBV27; J gene: TRBJ2-7
CDR3 protein: CASSGNRGPGLGAGEQFF; V gene: TRBV5-4; J gene: TRBJ2-1
CDR3 protein: CASSLVATGWETQYF; V gene: TRBV11-2; J gene: TRBJ2-5
CDR3 protein: CASSLAPVVSGEQYF; V gene: TRBV7-9; J gene: TRBJ2-7
CDR3 protein: CASSAGAPRRPEQFF; V gene: TRBV6-5; J gene: TRBJ2-1
CDR3 protein: CASSYSRGNYGYTF; V gene: TRBV6-2/TRBV6-3; J gene: TRBJ1-2
CDR3 protein: CASSPVRAGVSGELFF; V gene: TRBV6-2/TRBV6-3; J gene: TRBJ2-2
CDR3 protein: CASSSPRTSGGYTDTQYF; V gene: TRBV19; J gene: TRBJ2-3
CDR3 protein: CASSIGLVGELFF; V gene: TRBV27; J gene: TRBJ2-2
CDR3 protein: CASSSTGSQETQYF; V gene: TRBV25-1; J gene: TRBJ2-5